This T cell receptor (beta chain) was found in a study of neurological immune-mediated disorders. Whole-study findings and limits: Expanded clones shared no CDR3 amino acid sequences across subjects, suggesting private repertoires in all groups. Levels of TCR clonal expansion peaked in HTLV-1-associated myelopathy and reached their lowest in multiple sclerosis, under those of healthy controls.

The CDR3 runs to 12 residues. The V end lost 2 bases, the J end lost 11 bases, and 10 bases lay between the germline ends. Germline values: CDR1 SGHAT, CDR2 FQNNGV. Serving as healthy controls were blood bank volunteers based in Maryland, USA. Unsorted libraries were generated from 2 million PBMCs. These cells had been stored in RNAlater at -80 C. Many counts were recorded for this clonotype. Its target is not known. A single record per CDR3 protein comes from TCRdb applying MiXCR to the 5' RACE reads. The data hold about 50,000 distinct CDR3 sequences, with approximately 15% observed a single time. The V and J genes are TRBV11-2 and TRBJ2-1, with D possibly matching TRBD2 (5 bases). Sequenced: PBMCs. The receptor was isolated from a man in his 60s in good health. The chain's CDR3 is CASSLLRAQQFF. The CDR3 nucleotides are TGTGCCAGCAGCTTACTGCGGGCCCAGCAGTTCTTC. Variable domain in full (rest from reference TRBV11-2 and TRBJ2-1): EAGVAQSPRYKIIEKRQSVAFWCNPISGHATLYWYQQILGQGPKLLIQFQNNGVVDDSQLPKDRFSAERLKGVDSTLKIQPAKLEDSAVYLCASSLLRAQQFFGPGTRLTVL.